These 12 T cell receptor beta chains were sequenced from one sample in a study of shared clonotypes between healthy human individuals. Profiling relied on immunoSEQ multiplex PCR, and the TCRdb table lists in-frame clones only, not all of them. The sample has roughly 1,600,000 clones; approximately 98.5% are singletons. Sequencing used naive CD4+ T cells sorted from blood. Specified subset: CD45RA+ positively selected. The source is a man aged 25 to 40 in good health.

The chain combines TRBV21-1 with TRBJ1-1; the table's D call of TRBD1 was not tested on the DNA. TRBV21-1 is a documented pseudogene. This CDR3 is 11 amino acids long. CDR3 amino acids: CAFRVPMGRRF. DNA for the CDR3: TGTGCCTTCAGGGTTCCTATGGGTAGGCGCTTT.

The CDR3 sequence is CASSPPETGTYEQYF. The CDR3 coding sequence is TGTGCCAGCAGCCCCCCGGAAACAGGGACCTACGAGCAGTACTTC. The chain combines TRBV6-5 with TRBJ2-7; perhaps TRBD1 as D (6 bases). The V and J ends lost 6 bases and 2 bases respectively, with 17 bases between them. Germline assignment: CDR1 MNHEY and CDR2 SVGAGI. The CDR3 covers 15 residues.

With regard to this clone: At the DNA level, this CDR3 is encoded by other sequences in the same sample as well. This chain joins TRBV18 and TRBJ1-5; 7 bases align to TRBD1. The CDR3 extends over 14 amino acids. The junction had 3 bases not matched to a gene; V was cut back by 5 bases and J by 2 bases. CDR1 is KGHSH, CDR2 LQKENI, per germline. CDR3 region: CASSKGQGNQPQHF. The CDR3 DNA reads TGTGCCAGCTCAAAAGGACAGGGCAATCAGCCCCAGCATTTT.

V is TRBV11-2 and J is TRBJ1-2, with D possibly being TRBD1 (5 bases). CDR1 and CDR2 (germline): SGHAT, FQNNGV. This CDR3 is 14 amino acids long. V was cut by 4 bases and J by 2 bases, with 11 bases left in between. The CDR3, as DNA: TGTGCCAGCAGCTCCCTCAGGGAGAACTATGGCTACACCTTC. Its protein product is CASSSLRENYGYTF.

The chain uses TRBV4-1 and TRBJ1-1; TRBD1 aligns across 12 bases. J lost 1 base, V lost 3 bases, and 9 bases had no gene match. Germline-derived CDR1 and CDR2 are MGHRA and YSYEKL. The CDR3 consists of 18 residues. CDR3 region: CASSHRDRGQIGNTEAFF. As DNA, the CDR3 is TGCGCCAGCAGCCACCGGGACAGGGGGCAAATTGGGAACACTGAAGCTTTCTTT.

The V and J genes are TRBV20-1 and TRBJ2-7; D call uncertain. The germline gives CDR1 DFQATT, CDR2 SNEGSKA (reference sequence). Trimming pared 3 bases from V and 6 bases from J, leaving 6 bases between. The CDR3 is 10 residues long. The CDR3: CSARGREQYF. The CDR3 region has the DNA TGCAGTGCTAGGGGCCGCGAGCAGTACTTC.

In DNA form, the CDR3 reads TGTGCCATCAGTGAGGGCCGGAGCACCGGGGAGCTGTTTTTT. The encoded protein is CAISEGRSTGELFF. J is TRBJ2-2 and V is TRBV10-3; no reliable D call. The CDR3 is made up of 14 amino acids. Germline lookup yields CDR1 ENHRY and CDR2 SYGVKD. Trimming cost V 2 bases and J 4 bases, with 8 bases left between them.

The chain couples TRBV5-1 to TRBJ2-3; D gene uncertain. The CDR3 sequence is 14 residues long. Per germline, CDR1 SGHRS and CDR2 YFSETQ. V lost 0 bases and J 8 bases, leaving 13 bases between the germline ends. The CDR3 reads CASSLGDATVTQYF. The DNA of the CDR3 is TGCGCCAGCAGCTTGGGCGACGCAACGGTTACGCAGTATTTT.

The chain combines TRBV7-9 with TRBJ1-1, with D possibly TRBD1 on 5 matching bases. This CDR3 is built from 12 residues. Trimming pared 5 bases from V and 8 bases from J, leaving 12 bases between. Germline assignment: CDR1 SEHNR and CDR2 FQNEAQ (reference sequence). The CDR3 nucleotides read TGTGCCAGCAGCGAGACCGGGACCGAAGCTTTCTTT. Translated, it gives CASSETGTEAFF.

V and J are TRBV6-1 and TRBJ2-7, with 7 positions matching TRBD1. This CDR3 comprises 14 residues. The trim removed 3 bases at V and 1 base at J, leaving 3 bases unmatched. Germline lookup yields CDR1 MNHNS and CDR2 SASEGT. As DNA, the CDR3 is TGTGCCAGCAGTGAGCAGGGACAGTCCTACGAGCAGTACTTC. This sequence encodes CASSEQGQSYEQYF.

The chain carries TRBV2 and TRBJ1-2, with D perhaps matching TRBD1 (6 bases). Germline loops: CDR1 SNHLY, CDR2 FYNNEI. The CDR3 has 12 amino acids. Trimming shortened V by 7 bases and J by 4 bases, and 10 bases separated the two germline ends. Here the CDR3 reads CASNGGGYGYTF. The CDR3 bases are TGTGCCAGCAACGGGGGCGGCTATGGCTACACCTTC.

V usage is TRBV28 and J usage is TRBJ2-1; D gene uncertain. Germline CDR1 is MDHEN and CDR2 is SYDVKM. CDR3 size: 16 residues. V was clipped by 6 bases and J by 1 base, with 16 bases between them. Here the CDR3 reads CASSPPGKTSYNEQFF. The CDR3 nucleotides are TGTGCCAGCAGCCCTCCGGGCAAAACGTCCTACAATGAGCAGTTCTTC.